The source of this T cell receptor beta chain is a study of T-cell reconstitution after alpha-beta-depleted transplantation in children. Study-wide points: Reported findings indicate that, about two months after transplant, alpha-beta T cells came from several hundred expanded clones, which were derived from non-depleted graft cells. At day 60, the high TCRbeta diversity found in some patients originated from recipient T cells and thymic progenitors that had survived. Newly made T cells mostly supplied T-cell counts and diversity one year after transplant.

A TCRbeta library incorporating unique molecular identifiers was prepared. MiXCR, run by TCRdb on the PCR reads, gives a single entry per CDR3 protein. Here the sample spans some 450,000 distinct CDR3 sequences, around two fifths being singletons. V lost 1 base to trimming and J lost 7 bases, with 9 bases between them. The germline V gene has CDR1 SGHRS and CDR2 YFSETQ. The CDR3 length is 13 residues. Comments on this clonotype: Its specificity is not known.

The V gene is TRBV5-1, the J gene TRBJ2-1; D call uncertain. The sequenced sample was PBMCs, obtained before TCRalphabeta/CD19-depleted stem cell transplant. This clonotype originated in a girl aged 2 to 10 with aplastic anemia, due to receive a stem cell transplant. The CDR3 nucleotides read TGCGCCAGCAGCTTGCTTTTGGGGAATGAGCAGTTCTTC. Translated, it gives CASSLLLGNEQFF.